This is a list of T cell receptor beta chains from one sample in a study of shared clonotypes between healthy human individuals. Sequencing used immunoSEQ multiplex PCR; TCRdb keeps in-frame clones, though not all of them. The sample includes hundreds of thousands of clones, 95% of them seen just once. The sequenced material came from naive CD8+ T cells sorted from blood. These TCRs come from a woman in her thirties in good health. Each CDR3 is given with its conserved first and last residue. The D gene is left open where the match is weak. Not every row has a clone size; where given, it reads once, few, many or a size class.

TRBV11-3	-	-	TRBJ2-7	TGTGCCAGCAGCTTAGTCGGCGGAAATTATACCTACGAGCAGTACTTC	CASSLVGGNYTYEQYF
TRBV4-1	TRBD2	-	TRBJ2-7	TGCGCCAGCAGCCGACTCATGACTAGCGGGGAAACCTACGAGCAGTACTTC	CASSRLMTSGETYEQYF
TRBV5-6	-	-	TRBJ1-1	TGTGCCAGCAGCGCTATGGACGGGAGGAACACTGAAGCTTTCTTT	CASSAMDGRNTEAFF
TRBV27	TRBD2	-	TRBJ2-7	TGTGCCAGCAGTGAGTCTAGCGGGAATTATTACTACGAGCAGTACTTC	CASSESSGNYYYEQYF
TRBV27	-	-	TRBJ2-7	TGTGCCAGCAGCCCCCGAGGGGGAGCCTACGAGCAGTACTTC	CASSPRGGAYEQYF
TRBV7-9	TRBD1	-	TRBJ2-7	TGTGCCAGCAGCTCGGGACAGCAGAACTACGAGCAGTACTTC	CASSSGQQNYEQYF
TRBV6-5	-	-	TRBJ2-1	TGTGCCAGCAGCCCCGACGTGAATTATAAGAATGAGCAGTTCTTC	CASSPDVNYKNEQFF
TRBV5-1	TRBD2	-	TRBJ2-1	TGCGCCAGCAGTTCTAGCGGGAGTGGCAATGAGCAGTTCTTC	CASSSSGSGNEQFF
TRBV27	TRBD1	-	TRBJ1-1	TGTGCCAGCAGTTCTGGGACAGGGATCCCTGAAGCTTTCTTT	CASSSGTGIPEAFF
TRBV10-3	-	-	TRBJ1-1	TGTGCCATCAGTGATGGGAACACTGAAGCTTTCTTT	CAISDGNTEAFF
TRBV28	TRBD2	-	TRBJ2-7	TGTGCCAGCAGTTTCCCTCAGCGGGAGGCTTCCTACGAGCAGTACTTC	CASSFPQREASYEQYF
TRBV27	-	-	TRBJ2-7	TGTGCCAGCAGCCCCACCGCAGCAGCCTACGAGCAGTACTTC	CASSPTAAAYEQYF
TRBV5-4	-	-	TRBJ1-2	TGTGCCAGCCGGGAGGGCGCGGGTGGCTACACCTTC	CASREGAGGYTF
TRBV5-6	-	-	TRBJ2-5	TGTGCCAGCAGCCCTCTTCCGGACAGTGAAGAGACCCAGTACTTC	CASSPLPDSEETQYF
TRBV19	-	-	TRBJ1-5	TGTGCCAGTAGTATACCGCGGCAGGGAGGGCATCAGCCCCAGCATTTT	CASSIPRQGGHQPQHF
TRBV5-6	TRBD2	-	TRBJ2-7	TGTGCCAGCAACTCCGAGACTAGCGGGAGATTTTACGAGCAGTACTTC	CASNSETSGRFYEQYF
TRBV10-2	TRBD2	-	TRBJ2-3	TGCGCCAGCACGACTAGCTTGGGGGTAGATACGCAGTATTTT	CASTTSLGVDTQYF
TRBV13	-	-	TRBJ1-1	TGTGCCAGCAGCCCCGTCATGAACACTGAAGCTTTCTTT	CASSPVMNTEAFF
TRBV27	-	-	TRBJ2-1	TGTGCCAGCAGTTTAGGTGTGGGACATGAGCAGTTCTTC	CASSLGVGHEQFF
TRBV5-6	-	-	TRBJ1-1	TGTGCCAGCAGCTTGGTGGGGGGGAACACTGAAGCTTTCTTT	CASSLVGGNTEAFF
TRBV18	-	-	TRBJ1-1	TGTGCCAGCTCATTAGACACCTATGGCACTGAAGCTTTCTTT	CASSLDTYGTEAFF
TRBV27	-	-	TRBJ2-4	TGTGCCACCAAGGGAGACATTCAGTACTTC	CATKGDIQYF
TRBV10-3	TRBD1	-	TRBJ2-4	TGTGCCATCAGTGAGTCAAGGACAGGGGGTGACAAAAACATTCAGTACTTC	CAISESRTGGDKNIQYF
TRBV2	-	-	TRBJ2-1	TGTGCCAGCAGTGGGGACAACGGGTTCTACAATGAGCAGTTCTTC	CASSGDNGFYNEQFF
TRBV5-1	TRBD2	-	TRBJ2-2	TGCGCCAGCAGCCCCTCGGGACTAGCGGGAGGTCGCACCGGGGAGCTGTTTTTT	CASSPSGLAGGRTGELFF
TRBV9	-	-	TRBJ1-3	TGTGCCAGCAGCGTAGGGGTGTCTGGAAACACCATATATTTT	CASSVGVSGNTIYF
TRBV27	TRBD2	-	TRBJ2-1	TGTGCCAGCAATATAGCGGGTTCCTACAATGAGCAGTTCTTC	CASNIAGSYNEQFF
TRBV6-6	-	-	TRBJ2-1	TGTGCCAGCACTCCAGTCGGGGGCAATGAGCAGTTCTTC	CASTPVGGNEQFF
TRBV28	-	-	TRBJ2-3	TGTGCCAGCAGTTACGGGACCAGGGATACGCAGTATTTT	CASSYGTRDTQYF
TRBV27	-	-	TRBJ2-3	TGTGCCAGCAGTTTCTCTATGCGGGCAGATACGCAGTATTTT	CASSFSMRADTQYF
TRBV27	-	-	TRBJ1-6	TGTGCCAGCAGTTCAGGGGAATCCTATAATTCACCCCTCCACTTT	CASSSGESYNSPLHF
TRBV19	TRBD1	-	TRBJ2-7	TGTGCCAGTAGCCCGGGACAGAGCTACGAGCAGTACTTC	CASSPGQSYEQYF
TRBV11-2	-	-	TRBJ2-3	TGTGCCAGCAGCTACGAGGGAGATACGCAGTATTTT	CASSYEGDTQYF
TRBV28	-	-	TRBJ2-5	TGTGCCAGCAGTTTAGGCGGAGAAGAGACCCAGTACTTC	CASSLGGEETQYF
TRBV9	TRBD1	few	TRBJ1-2	TGTGCCAGCAGCGTTGGAGGGGGCGCATACTATGGCTACACCTTC	CASSVGGGAYYGYTF
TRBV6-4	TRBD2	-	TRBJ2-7	TGTGCCAGCGGGACCCCGGGACTAGCGGGAGGCATCCGCTCCTACGAGCAGTACTTC	CASGTPGLAGGIRSYEQYF
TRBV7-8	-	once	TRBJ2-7	TGTGCCAGCAGCTCGCGGGACGACACCTACGAGCAGTACTTC	CASSSRDDTYEQYF
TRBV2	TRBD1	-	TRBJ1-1	TGTGCCAGCAGAGGGGTGACAGGGGTGAACACTGAAGCTTTCTTT	CASRGVTGVNTEAFF
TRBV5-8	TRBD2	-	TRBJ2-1	TGTGCCAGCAGCTTGGCCCAGCGGGAGGGCATATATGAGCAGTTCTTC	CASSLAQREGIYEQFF
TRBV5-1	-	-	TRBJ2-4	TGCGCCAGCAGCTTGGAGGGAGTGGAGTACTTC	CASSLEGVEYF
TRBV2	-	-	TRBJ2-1	TGTGCCAGCAGTCCCGAGAGGGTGGAGCAGTTCTTC	CASSPERVEQFF
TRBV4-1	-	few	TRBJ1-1	TGCGCCAGCAGCCAGCTGGACAGACCAACTGAAGCTTTCTTT	CASSQLDRPTEAFF
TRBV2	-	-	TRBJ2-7	TGTGCCAGCAGTGACCAAGGGACTCCTGAGCAGTACTTC	CASSDQGTPEQYF
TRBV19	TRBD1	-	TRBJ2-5	TGTGCCAGCGCGGACAGGCGGCAAGAGACCCAGTACTTC	CASADRRQETQYF
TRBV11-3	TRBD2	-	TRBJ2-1	TGTGCCAGCAGCTTAGGAATAGCGGGGTACAATGAGCAGTTCTTC	CASSLGIAGYNEQFF
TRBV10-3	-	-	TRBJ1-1	TGTGCCATCAGTGAGTCGGCAGGATACACTGAAGCTTTCTTT	CAISESAGYTEAFF
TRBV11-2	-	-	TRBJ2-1	TGTGCCAGCAGCTTAAGTGACGGACTATACAATGAGCAGTTCTTC	CASSLSDGLYNEQFF
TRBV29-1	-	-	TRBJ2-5	TGCAGCGTGAAAAAAGAGACCCAGTACTTC	CSVKKETQYF
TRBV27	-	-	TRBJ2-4	TGTGCCAGCAGCCCATCCCGACAGGAGGTCGCCAAAAACATTCAGTACTTC	CASSPSRQEVAKNIQYF
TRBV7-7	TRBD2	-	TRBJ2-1	TGTGCCAGCAGCCCCGGGACTAAGTCCTACAATGAGCAGTTCTTC	CASSPGTKSYNEQFF
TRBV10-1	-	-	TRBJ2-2	TGCGCCAGCAGCCTAGGGACCGGGGGGAACACCGGGGAGCTGTTTTTT	CASSLGTGGNTGELFF
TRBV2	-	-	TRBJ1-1	TGTGCCAGCATGGCGAACACTGAAGCTTTCTTT	CASMANTEAFF
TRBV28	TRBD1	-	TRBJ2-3	TGTGCCAGCAGTATCGGACAGGGAGTAACAGATACGCAGTATTTT	CASSIGQGVTDTQYF